This T cell receptor (beta chain) was sequenced during a study of immune characteristics of hereditary and idiopathic chronic pancreatitis. Findings and caveats of the study: Tissue came only from TPIAT, so disease duration may affect findings. Alcohol-related chronic pancreatitis was not included in this study. Both chronic pancreatitis groups had higher TCRbeta diversity and lower clonality than controls. Hereditary and idiopathic cases differed in TRBV10, TRBV19, TRBV23 and TRBV5 usage.

Chronic pancreatitis tissue was collected during total pancreatectomy with islet autotransplantation. Per the germline V gene, CDR1 is LGHNA and CDR2 is YNFKEQ. V lost 0 bases to trimming and J lost 3 bases; unmatched junction nucleotides: 0. The CDR3 runs to 15 residues. In regard to this clone: What it binds is unknown.

The repertoire was sequenced with immunoSEQ multiplex PCR; TCRdb's copy has only in-frame clones and lacks some. The table has about 6,000 clones, around 75% seen once. The genes are TRBV4-2 and TRBJ2-1; 9 bases are shared with TRBD2. This sequence originates from a human donor with chronic pancreatitis. Material: pancreas tissue with hereditary chronic pancreatitis. The CDR3 spells CASSQERGGYNEQFF. DNA of the CDR3: TGTGCCAGCAGCCAAGAGCGGGGGGGCTACAATGAGCAGTTCTTC.